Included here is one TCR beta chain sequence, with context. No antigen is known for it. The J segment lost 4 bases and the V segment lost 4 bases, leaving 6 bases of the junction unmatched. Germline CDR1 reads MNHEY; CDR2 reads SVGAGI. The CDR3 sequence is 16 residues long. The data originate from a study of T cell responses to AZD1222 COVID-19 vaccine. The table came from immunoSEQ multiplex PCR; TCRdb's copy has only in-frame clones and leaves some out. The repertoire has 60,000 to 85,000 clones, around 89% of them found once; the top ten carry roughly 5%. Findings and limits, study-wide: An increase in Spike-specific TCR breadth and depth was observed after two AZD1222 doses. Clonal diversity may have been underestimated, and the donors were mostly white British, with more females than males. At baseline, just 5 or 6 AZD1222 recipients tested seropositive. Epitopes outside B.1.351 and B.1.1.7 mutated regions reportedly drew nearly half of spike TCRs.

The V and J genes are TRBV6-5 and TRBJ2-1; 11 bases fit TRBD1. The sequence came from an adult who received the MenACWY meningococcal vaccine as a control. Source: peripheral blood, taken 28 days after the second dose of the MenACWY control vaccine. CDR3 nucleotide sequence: TGTGCCAGCAGTTCCGCCGGGACAGGGGGGTACAATGAGCAGTTCTTC. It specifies CASSSAGTGGYNEQFF.